One T cell receptor (beta chain) is described in this entry. What it binds is unknown. Generated by immunoSEQ multiplex PCR, the TCRdb table keeps only in-frame clones and is missing some. The sample has 65,000 to 70,000 clones, approximately 90% seen once. The CDR3 is made up of 15 amino acids. Germline V gene lookup returns CDR1 MDHEN and CDR2 SYDVKM. Trimming cost V 3 bases and J 0 bases, with 9 bases left between them. These data are taken from a study of OX40 agonist ivuxolimab in advanced cancers. Study-wide context: Among those treated, three patients had partial responses, one with hepatocellular carcinoma and two with cutaneous melanoma. Study outcomes and limitations: In the 0.1 to 3.0 mg/kg range, CD4+ and CD8+ blood T cells had expanded clonally by week 6.

Autoimmune disease history or systemic immunosuppression excluded patients. The chain joins TRBV28 to TRBJ2-1; tentative D call: TRBD2 (6 bases). The sample here was CD4+ or CD8+ T cells sorted from blood, taken in a trial of the OX40 agonist ivuxolimab. The receptor's source is an adult with an advanced solid tumor such as melanoma, head and neck, liver or kidney cancer. The CDR3 reads CASSFGGSSYNEQFF. CDR3 sequence (DNA): TGTGCCAGCAGTTTCGGAGGGAGCTCCTACAATGAGCAGTTCTTC.